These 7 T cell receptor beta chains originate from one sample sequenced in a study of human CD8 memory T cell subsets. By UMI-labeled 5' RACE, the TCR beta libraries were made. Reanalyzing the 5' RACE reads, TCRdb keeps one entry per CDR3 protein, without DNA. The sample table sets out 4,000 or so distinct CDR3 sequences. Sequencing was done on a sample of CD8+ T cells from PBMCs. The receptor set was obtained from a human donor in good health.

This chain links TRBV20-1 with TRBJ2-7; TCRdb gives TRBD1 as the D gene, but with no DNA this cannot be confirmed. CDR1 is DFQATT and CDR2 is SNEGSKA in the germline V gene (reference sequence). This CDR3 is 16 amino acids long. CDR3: CSARDQETGDSYEQYF.

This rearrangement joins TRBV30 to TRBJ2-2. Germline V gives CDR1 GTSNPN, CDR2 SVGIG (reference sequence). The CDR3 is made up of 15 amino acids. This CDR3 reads CAWSVRESDTGELFF.

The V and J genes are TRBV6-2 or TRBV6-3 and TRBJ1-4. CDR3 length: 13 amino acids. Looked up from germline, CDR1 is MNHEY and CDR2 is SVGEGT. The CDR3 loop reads CASSQREEEKLFF.

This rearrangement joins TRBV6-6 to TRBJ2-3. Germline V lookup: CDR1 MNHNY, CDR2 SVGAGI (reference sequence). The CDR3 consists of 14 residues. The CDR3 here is CASSYSETSDTQYF.

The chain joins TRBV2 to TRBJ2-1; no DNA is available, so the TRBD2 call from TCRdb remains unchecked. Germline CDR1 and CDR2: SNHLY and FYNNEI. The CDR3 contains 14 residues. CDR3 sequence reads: CATTGTSEYNEQFF.

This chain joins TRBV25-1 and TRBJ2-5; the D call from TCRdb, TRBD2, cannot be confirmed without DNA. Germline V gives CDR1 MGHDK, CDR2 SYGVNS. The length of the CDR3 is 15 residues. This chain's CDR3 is CASSDSHPDQETQYF. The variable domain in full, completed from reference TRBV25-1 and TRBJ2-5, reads EADIYQTPRYLVIGTGKKITLECSQTMGHDKMYWYQQDPGMELHLIHYSYGVNSTEKGDLSSESTVSRIRTEHFPLTLESARPSHTSQYLCASSDSHPDQETQYFGPGTRLLVL.

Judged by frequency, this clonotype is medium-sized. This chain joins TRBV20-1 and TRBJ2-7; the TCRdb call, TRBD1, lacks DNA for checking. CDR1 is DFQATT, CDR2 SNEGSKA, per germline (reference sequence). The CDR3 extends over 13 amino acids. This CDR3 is CSAREHRAGEQYF.